This T cell receptor (beta chain) emerged from a study of Tregs in tolerant kidney transplant recipients. Trimming left V 0 bases short and J 3 bases short, with 13 bases between. The length of the CDR3 is 15 residues. The germline V gene encodes CDR1 DFQATT and CDR2 SNEGSKA (reference sequence). Overall study results and limits: For some patients, primers changed over time, blocking nucleotide-level comparison. Validation in larger populations is needed because few patients were studied.

CD4+CD25+CD127- Tregs, CD4+CD25- non-Tregs, CD4 and CD8 cells were sorted. The assay was immunoSEQ multiplex PCR, and TCRdb's table has in-frame clones only and misses some. The table for this sample gives tens of thousands of clones. Worth noting for this clone: What it recognizes is unknown. From the germline J gene comes the end of the CDR3, since the read stops 3 residues before it.

The rearrangement joins TRBV20-1 to TRBJ2-3; possibly TRBD2 for D (5 bases). This sequence was found in a human donor who received a combined kidney and bone marrow transplant. The sequences come from CD8+ T cells from blood, collected before the transplant. CDR3 DNA (partial): TGCAGTGCTAGAGAGGCTAGCCCAGGTACAGATACG. The encoded protein is CSAREASPGTDT. The whole CDR3 reads CSAREASPGTDTQYF.